This TCR beta chain was sequenced in a study of T cell changes during pregnancy in multiple sclerosis. This CDR3 comprises 15 residues. V lost 5 bases, J lost 0 bases, and 6 bases stayed unmatched. The germline CDR1 and CDR2 sequences are MNHEY and SVGAGI. Produced via immunoSEQ multiplex PCR; TCRdb's table is partial and in-frame only. The data hold more than 100,000 clones, with roughly nine tenths observed a single time. The material sequenced was peripheral blood, taken after pregnancy. The TCR sequence derives from a female donor with multiple sclerosis, enrolled in a pregnancy study. The gene calls are TRBV6-5 and TRBJ2-7; TRBD1 matches 8 bases. CDR3 in amino acids: CASSPGGQSSYEQYF. CDR3 DNA: TGTGCCAGCAGTCCAGGGGGCCAGAGCTCCTACGAGCAGTACTTC.